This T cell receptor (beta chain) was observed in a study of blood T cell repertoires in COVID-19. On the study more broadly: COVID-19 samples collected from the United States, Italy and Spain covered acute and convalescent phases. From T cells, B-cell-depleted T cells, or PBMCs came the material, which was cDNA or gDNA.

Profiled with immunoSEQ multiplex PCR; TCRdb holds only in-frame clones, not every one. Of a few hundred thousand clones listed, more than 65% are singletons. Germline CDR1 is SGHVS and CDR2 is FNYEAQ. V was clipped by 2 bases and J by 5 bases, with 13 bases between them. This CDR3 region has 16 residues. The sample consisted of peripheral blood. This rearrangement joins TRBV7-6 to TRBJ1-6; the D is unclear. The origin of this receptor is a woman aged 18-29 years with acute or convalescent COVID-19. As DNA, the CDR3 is TGTGCCAGCAGCTTATTAACGCAGGAAAATAATTCACCCCTCCACTTT. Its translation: CASSLLTQENNSPLHF.